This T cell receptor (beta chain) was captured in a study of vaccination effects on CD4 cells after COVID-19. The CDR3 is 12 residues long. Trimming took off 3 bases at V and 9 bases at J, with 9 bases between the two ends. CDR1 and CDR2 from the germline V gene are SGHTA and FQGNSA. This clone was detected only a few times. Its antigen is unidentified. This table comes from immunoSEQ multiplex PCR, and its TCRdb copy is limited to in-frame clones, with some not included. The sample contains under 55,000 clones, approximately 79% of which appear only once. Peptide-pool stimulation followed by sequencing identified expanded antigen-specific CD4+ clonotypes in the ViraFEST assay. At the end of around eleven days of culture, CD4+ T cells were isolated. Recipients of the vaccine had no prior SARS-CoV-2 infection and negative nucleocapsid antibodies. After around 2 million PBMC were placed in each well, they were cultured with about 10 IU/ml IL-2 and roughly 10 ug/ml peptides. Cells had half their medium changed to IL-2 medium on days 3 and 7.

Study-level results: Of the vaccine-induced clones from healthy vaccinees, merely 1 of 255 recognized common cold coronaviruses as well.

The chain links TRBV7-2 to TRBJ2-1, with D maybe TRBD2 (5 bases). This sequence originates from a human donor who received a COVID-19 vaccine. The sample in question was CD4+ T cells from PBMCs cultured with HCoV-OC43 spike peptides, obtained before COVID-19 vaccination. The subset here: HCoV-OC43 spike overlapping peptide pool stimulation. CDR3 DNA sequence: TGTGCCAGCAGCTTCGGGGTAGGTGAGCAGTTCTTC. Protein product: CASSFGVGEQFF.